Below, 21 T cell receptor beta chains from the same sample are listed, as sequenced in a study of technical replicates of blood from a handful of donors. The repertoire was sequenced with immunoSEQ multiplex PCR; TCRdb's copy has only in-frame clones and lacks some. The sample has tens of thousands of clones; about 90% are singletons. Source material: T cells isolated from PBMCs. These TCRs come from a human donor in good health.

The V call is TRBV2, the J call TRBJ2-1; tentative D call: TRBD2 (5 bases). The CDR3 has 15 residues. Looked up from germline, CDR1 is SNHLY and CDR2 is FYNNEI. V lost 5 bases and J 0 bases, leaving 11 bases between the germline ends. CDR3 loop: CASSFEGLSYNEQFF. The CDR3, as DNA: TGTGCCAGCAGTTTCGAGGGCCTCTCCTACAATGAGCAGTTCTTC.

This clone was observed a single time. This chain links TRBV12-5 with TRBJ2-7; TRBD2 is a possible D gene (6 bases). Trimming took 4 bases from V and 3 from J, leaving 10 bases between them. Germline assignment: CDR1 LGHNT and CDR2 FRNRAP. The CDR3 runs 13 residues. Here the CDR3 DNA reads TGTGCTAGTGGTTGGGGACTCCTCTACGAGCAGTACTTC. As protein: CASGWGLLYEQYF.

V and J are TRBV27 and TRBJ2-7, with D perhaps matching TRBD2 (7 bases). There are 14 residues in the CDR3. The ends were cut back, 8 bases at V and 1 base at J, with 15 bases in the middle. CDR1 MNHEY and CDR2 SMNVEV come from the germline V gene (reference sequence). The CDR3 DNA is TGTGCCAGCGGTTGGGGGAGGGGGTCCTACGAGCAGTACTTC. Its protein product is CASGWGRGSYEQYF.

This clone was detected only once. The rearrangement links TRBV7-9 to TRBJ2-3; no reliable D call. V was shortened by 1 base and J by 4 bases, with 6 bases between the two germline ends. Looked up from germline, CDR1 is SEHNR and CDR2 is FQNEAQ (reference sequence). This CDR3 region has 13 residues. The CDR3 reads CASSLGQSDTQYF. The CDR3, as DNA: TGTGCCAGCAGCTTAGGCCAGTCAGATACGCAGTATTTT.

This clone was detected only once. V and J are TRBV7-9 and TRBJ1-5; 7 bases agree with TRBD1. Germline CDR1 reads SEHNR; CDR2 reads FQNEAQ (reference sequence). This CDR3 region has 14 residues. J was trimmed by 6 bases and V by 1 base; bases with no gene match: 3. In nucleotides, the CDR3 is TGTGCCAGCAGCTTAGAGGGGGCGGCTCAGCCCCAGCATTTT. As protein: CASSLEGAAQPQHF.

V gene TRBV30 combines with J gene TRBJ2-7, with D maybe TRBD1 (6 bases). V dropped 2 bases and J dropped 6 bases, with 11 bases sitting between them. This CDR3 is 12 amino acids long. The germline V gene encodes CDR1 GTSNPN and CDR2 SVGIG (reference sequence). This CDR3 is CAWSWIGGEQYF. CDR3 bases: TGTGCCTGGAGTTGGATAGGGGGCGAGCAGTACTTC.

This chain joins TRBV19 and TRBJ2-7; a weak D match, TRBD2 (6 bases). Germline CDR1 and CDR2: LNHDA and SQIVND (reference sequence). The V gene lost 0 bases and the J gene lost 3 bases, with 21 bases spanning the gap. The CDR3 contains 18 residues. The CDR3 region is CASSIDLGIGGAYYEQYF. DNA for the CDR3: TGTGCCAGTAGTATAGATCTCGGGATAGGCGGGGCCTACTACGAGCAGTACTTC.

This clone was detected a few times. This chain joins TRBV6-1 and TRBJ2-2; 8 nucleotides line up with TRBD1. CDR3 size: 15 residues. Germline V gives CDR1 MNHNS, CDR2 SASEGT. V lost 5 bases and J lost 7; bases outside the gene matches: 9. In nucleotides, the CDR3 is TGTGCCAGCAGTAAAGGACAGGGCAGCAGCGGGGAGCTGTTTTTT. Protein sequence: CASSKGQGSSGELFF.

This chain links TRBV30 with TRBJ1-3; D unresolved. Germline V gene data show CDR1 as GTSNPN and CDR2 as SVGIG (reference sequence). The V end lost 8 bases, the J end lost 0 bases, and 14 bases lay between the germline ends. The length of the CDR3 is 14 residues. This chain's CDR3 is CARMNENSGNTIYF. The CDR3 DNA follows: TGTGCCCGGATGAATGAGAACTCTGGAAACACCATATATTTT. The full variable domain, completed using reference TRBV30 and TRBJ1-3, is SQTIHQWPATLVQPVGSPLSLECTVEGTSNPNLYWYRQAAGRGLQLLFYSVGIGQISSEVPQNLSASRPQDRQFILSSKKLLLSDSGFYLCARMNENSGNTIYFGEGSWLTVV.

This clone came up once. The chain joins TRBV7-9 to TRBJ1-4; tentative D call: TRBD1 (5 bases). With 3 bases removed from V and 12 bases from J, the gap between germline ends came to 8 bases. The CDR3 is made up of 11 amino acids. Germline V CDR1 and CDR2: SEHNR, FQNEAQ (reference sequence). Written as DNA, the CDR3 is TGTGCCAGCAGCTTTGAAGGGGAACTGTTTTTT. Amino acids: CASSFEGELFF.

The chain carries TRBV28 and TRBJ1-2; 8 bases fit TRBD1. Unmatched junction bases numbered 12, after V lost 4 bases and J lost 5 bases. Germline V CDR1 and CDR2: MDHEN, SYDVKM. CDR3 size: 16 residues. The CDR3 sequence: CASSSTLEDREYGYTF. CDR3 nucleotide sequence: TGTGCCAGCAGTTCCACACTCGAGGACAGGGAATATGGCTACACCTTC.

The chain is built from TRBV5-6 and TRBJ2-7; TRBD2 might be the D (5 bases). This CDR3 has 11 residues. V was clipped by 2 bases and J by 5 bases, with 5 bases between them. Germline V CDR1 and CDR2: SGHDT, YYEEEE. DNA of the CDR3: TGTGCCAGCAGCTTCGGGGACGAGCAGTACTTC. This sequence encodes CASSFGDEQYF.

The rearrangement links TRBV7-2 to TRBJ2-3; 16 bases line up with TRBD2. The CDR3 has 18 amino acids. Per germline, CDR1 SGHTA and CDR2 FQGNSA. V shed 5 bases, J shed 3 bases, and the junction held 8 bases outside the gene matches. This CDR3 reads CASSLLGLAGGVTDTQYF. The CDR3 region has the DNA TGTGCCAGCAGCCTCCTGGGACTAGCGGGAGGGGTTACAGATACGCAGTATTTT.

This rearrangement joins TRBV28 to TRBJ1-1; 8 nucleotides agree with TRBD1. CDR3 size: 16 residues. V gave up 4 bases and J gave up 0 bases; unmatched junction bases: 7. Germline V gene data show CDR1 as MDHEN and CDR2 as SYDVKM. The CDR3, as DNA: TGTGCCAGCAGTTCGCCAGGGGGCGTCATGAACACTGAAGCTTTCTTT. Its translation is CASSSPGGVMNTEAFF.

This chain connects TRBV27 to TRBJ2-1, with TRBD1 as a possible D gene (6 bases). Germline assignment: CDR1 MNHEY and CDR2 SMNVEV (reference sequence). This CDR3 is built from 15 residues. V was cut by 3 bases and J by 0 bases, with 9 bases left in between. Written as DNA, the CDR3 is TGTGCCAGCAGTTTTCAGGGGAGCTCCTACAATGAGCAGTTCTTC. Encoded protein: CASSFQGSSYNEQFF.

This rearrangement joins TRBV16 to TRBJ1-5, with 8 positions matching TRBD1. V dropped 3 bases and J dropped 2; count of bases not matched to a gene: 3. The CDR3 contains 15 residues. Per the germline V gene, CDR1 is KGHSY and CDR2 is FQNENV. The CDR3 coding sequence is TGTGCCAGCAGCCAGGCGACAGGGGGCAATCAGCCCCAGCATTTT. This codes for CASSQATGGNQPQHF. The variable domain in full, completed from reference TRBV16 and TRBJ1-5, reads GEEVAQTPKHLVRGEGQKAKLYCAPIKGHSYVFWYQQVLKNEFKFLISFQNENVFDETGMPKERFSAKCLPNSPCSLEIQATKLEDSAVYFCASSQATGGNQPQHFGDGTRLSIL.

The genes are TRBV7-7 and TRBJ2-7; 8 bases are shared with TRBD1. CDR1 and CDR2 from the germline V gene are SSHAT and FNYEAQ (reference sequence). The length of the CDR3 is 14 residues. Unmatched junction bases numbered 4, after V lost 1 base and J lost 5 bases. The CDR3 sequence: CASSLGVTGDEQYF. CDR3 bases: TGTGCCAGCAGCTTAGGGGTGACAGGGGACGAGCAGTACTTC.

V gene TRBV29-1 combines with J gene TRBJ1-1; a possible D gene is TRBD1 (5 bases). The CDR3 is 16 residues long. The germline V gene encodes CDR1 SQVTM and CDR2 ANQGSEA. V was clipped by 5 bases and J by 0 bases, with 19 bases between them. Written as DNA, the CDR3 is TGCAGCGTTATAGACAGAATTGTTTACATGAACACTGAAGCTTTCTTT. Amino acids: CSVIDRIVYMNTEAFF.

In its sample, this clone was seen once. The rearrangement uses TRBV7-3 and TRBJ1-2; TRBD1 matches at 7 bases. The CDR3 sequence is 15 residues long. CDR1 SGHTA and CDR2 FQGTGA come from the germline V gene. V gave up 5 bases and J gave up 6 bases; unmatched junction bases: 12. This CDR3 is CASSQGGEGVHGYTF. In DNA form, the CDR3 reads TGTGCCAGCAGCCAAGGGGGCGAGGGAGTCCATGGCTACACCTTC. Using reference TRBV7-3 and TRBJ1-2 for the parts outside the CDR3, the full variable domain is GAGVSQTPSNKVTEKGKYVELRCDPISGHTALYWYRQSLGQGPEFLIYFQGTGAADDSGLPNDRFFAVRPEGSVSTLKIQRTERGDSAVYLCASSQGGEGVHGYTFGSGTRLTVV.

Written as DNA, the CDR3 is TGTGCCATCAGTGAAACAGAACAAAATGAAAAACTGTTTTTT. This translates into CAISETEQNEKLFF. The gene calls are TRBV10-3 and TRBJ1-4; D gene ambiguous. Germline CDR1 ENHRY, CDR2 SYGVKD. With 3 bases removed from V and 5 bases from J, the gap between germline ends came to 10 bases. CDR3 length equals 14 residues.

A single count supports this clone. V is TRBV19 and J is TRBJ2-7, with TRBD2 matching over 12 bases. Germline-derived CDR1 and CDR2 are LNHDA and SQIVND (reference sequence). V lost 6 bases to trimming and J lost 5 bases; unmatched junction nucleotides: 8. This CDR3 region has 15 residues. DNA of the CDR3: TGTGCCAGTAGCCCAGGACTAGCGGGACTAAACGAGCAGTACTTC. This codes for CASSPGLAGLNEQYF.